This passage covers 12 T cell receptor beta chains from one sample sequenced in a study of T cell responses to AZD1222 COVID-19 vaccine. Assay: immunoSEQ multiplex PCR; the TCRdb copy retains only in-frame clones and omits some. The table lists around 180,000 clones, 85% to 90% of them singletons, with under 6.5% in the top ten. This sample comprised peripheral blood, obtained on day 0 of AZD1222 vaccination. The source of these receptors is an adult in good health.

V is TRBV6-1 and J is TRBJ1-5; no reliable D call. V shed 5 bases and J shed 0 bases, with 8 bases lying between them. CDR3 size: 14 residues. Per germline, CDR1 MNHNS and CDR2 SASEGT. In DNA form, the CDR3 reads TGTGCCAGCAGTCAACAGATTAGCAATCAGCCCCAGCATTTT. Translation: CASSQQISNQPQHF.

The chain uses TRBV18 and TRBJ2-7, with 9 bases lining up with TRBD2. Unmatched junction bases numbered 11, after V lost 6 bases and J lost 2 bases. Germline-derived CDR1 and CDR2 are KGHSH and LQKENI. This CDR3 is built from 16 residues. The CDR3 reads CASSPLISGSPYEQYF. The CDR3 region has the DNA TGTGCCAGCTCGCCCCTTATTAGCGGGAGTCCCTACGAGCAGTACTTC.

As to this clone: The identical CDR3 is also encoded by other nucleotide sequences in the sample. The V call is TRBV19, the J call TRBJ1-4; TRBD1 agrees at 10 bases. The CDR3 covers 13 residues. Germline loops: CDR1 LNHDA, CDR2 SQIVND (reference sequence). The V gene end was trimmed by 9 bases and the J gene end by 5 bases; junction bases not matched to a gene: 3. This CDR3 is CASSGQGNEKLFF. The DNA of the CDR3 is TGTGCCAGCTCGGGACAGGGGAATGAAAAACTGTTTTTT.

The chain combines TRBV7-6 with TRBJ2-7, with 8 bases fitting TRBD2. In germline, CDR1 is SGHVS, CDR2 FNYEAQ. The CDR3 has 15 residues. J lost 0 bases, V lost 3 bases, and 4 bases had no gene match. CDR3 in DNA: TGTGCCAGCAGCTTTGAGCGGGGGCCCTCCTACGAGCAGTACTTC. It specifies CASSFERGPSYEQYF.

The J gene is TRBJ1-2, the V gene TRBV13, with D uncertain. V was clipped by 3 bases and J by 6 bases, with 23 bases between them. Germline V gene data show CDR1 as PRHDT and CDR2 as FYEKMQ (reference sequence). The CDR3 sequence is 17 residues long. The CDR3 protein is CASSFNAASTLRHGYTF. CDR3 DNA sequence: TGTGCCAGCAGCTTTAATGCCGCGTCTACCTTAAGGCATGGCTACACCTTC.

This clone was counted a single time. Other DNA sequences from this sample encode an identical CDR3 as well. The chain employs TRBV27 and TRBJ2-7; weak D call: TRBD1 (6 bases). The length of the CDR3 is 14 residues. The V gene's germline CDR1 is MNHEY and CDR2 SMNVEV (reference sequence). V lost 6 bases and J lost 2, with 14 bases in between. CDR3 bases: TGTGCCAGCAGCTCAATCGACAGGCCCTACGAGCAGTACTTC. This encodes CASSSIDRPYEQYF.

The rearrangement links TRBV6-5 to TRBJ1-2; 7 nucleotides match TRBD1. The CDR3 loop spans 13 amino acids. The trim removed 10 bases at V and 6 bases at J, leaving 11 bases unmatched. Germline loops: CDR1 MNHEY, CDR2 SVGAGI. The CDR3 region is CATLLGRGNGYTF. The CDR3 DNA reads as TGTGCCACCCTACTAGGCAGGGGGAATGGCTACACCTTC.

This clone was observed a few times. The chain uses TRBV1 and TRBJ2-7; the DNA was not used to check the table's D call, TRBD2. TRBV1 is a pseudogene segment. There are 10 residues in the CDR3. The DNA for the CDR3 is TGCACCAGCAGCCATCTCGAGCAGTACTTC. Translated, it gives CTSSHLEQYF.

The chain recombines TRBV7-9 with TRBJ2-1, with D perhaps matching TRBD2 (5 bases). The CDR3 is 13 amino acids. Germline CDR1 and CDR2: SEHNR and FQNEAQ (reference sequence). Deletions cut 5 bases from V and 5 bases from J, with 10 bases between. CDR3 residues: CASSLGLNNEQFF. The CDR3 coding sequence is TGTGCCAGCAGCCTTGGACTTAACAATGAGCAGTTCTTC.

CDR3 region: CASISGESGYTF. CDR3 coding DNA: TGTGCCAGCATCTCAGGGGAGAGTGGCTACACCTTC. The chain is built from TRBV7-9 and TRBJ1-2; possibly TRBD1 for D (6 bases). V was clipped by 7 bases and J by 7 bases, with 13 bases between them. CDR1 and CDR2 from the germline V gene are SEHNR and FQNEAQ (reference sequence). The CDR3 is 12 amino acids.

The V call is TRBV28, the J call TRBJ2-3; tentatively, D is TRBD2 (5 bases). The CDR3 totals 13 residues. The V and J ends lost 3 bases and 3 bases respectively, with 7 bases between them. The germline gives CDR1 MDHEN, CDR2 SYDVKM. CDR3: CASSFSGTDTQYF. CDR3 DNA sequence: TGTGCCAGCAGTTTCTCGGGAACAGATACGCAGTATTTT.

The chain has TRBV14 and TRBJ2-1, with 13 bases matching TRBD2. The germline gives CDR1 SGHDN, CDR2 FVKESK. Trimming cost V 7 bases and J 2 bases; bases outside gene matches: 26. The CDR3 loop spans 23 amino acids. CDR3 sequence (DNA): TGTGCCAGCATAATCAGGGACAGGGTGGAACTAGCGGGAGGGCCACGGGCCTACAATGAGCAGTTCTTC. As protein: CASIIRDRVELAGGPRAYNEQFF.